The T cell receptor (beta chain) under discussion was sequenced for a study (dated by TCRdb to about 2016). Library prep was done by RT-PCR. Sequencing was performed on an Illumina MiSeq. TCRdb applied fastp at Q25 and MiXCR to the public reads, then kept only in-frame beta chains. Identical CDR3 proteins give one entry, which carries the most common genes and DNA. The sample table lists around 700,000 distinct CDR3 sequences, approximately 15% of them with a count of one. 3.6% of the sample comes from the top ten. This clonotype was picked up a small number of times. Its specific antigen is unknown. Base qualities were left out, and no much larger clone turns up one base away. Taken from cysteine to phenylalanine, the CDR3 has 16 residues. The retained sequence is limited to the CDR3, 48 bases, with the frame set at the first base. Deletion took 3 bases off V and 3 bases off J, with a span of 17 bases between the germline ends.

The V gene is TRBV12-3 or TRBV12-4 and the J gene is TRBJ1-1; TRBD1 is possibly the D segment (5 matching bases). The TCR originated in a female donor in good health, serving as a healthy control. The specimen sequenced was memory CD4+ T cells from blood. The CDR3 loop reads CASSLRTGPRDTEAFF. The nucleotides read TGTGCCAGCAGTTTGAGGACGGGACCCCGGGACACTGAAGCTTTCTTT.